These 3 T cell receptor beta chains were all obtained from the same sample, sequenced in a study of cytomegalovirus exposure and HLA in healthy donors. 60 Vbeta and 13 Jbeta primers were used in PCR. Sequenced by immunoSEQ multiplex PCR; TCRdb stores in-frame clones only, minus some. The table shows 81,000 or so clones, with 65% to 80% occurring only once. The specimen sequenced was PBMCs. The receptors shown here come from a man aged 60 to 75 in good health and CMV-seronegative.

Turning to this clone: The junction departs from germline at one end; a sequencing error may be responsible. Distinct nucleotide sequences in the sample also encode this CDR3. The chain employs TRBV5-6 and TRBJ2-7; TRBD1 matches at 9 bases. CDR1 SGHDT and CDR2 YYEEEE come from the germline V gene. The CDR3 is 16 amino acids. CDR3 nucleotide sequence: TGTGCTAGCAGCCCGGACGGACAGGGGCGTCCCTACGAGCAGTACTTC. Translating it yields CASSPDGQGRPYEQYF.

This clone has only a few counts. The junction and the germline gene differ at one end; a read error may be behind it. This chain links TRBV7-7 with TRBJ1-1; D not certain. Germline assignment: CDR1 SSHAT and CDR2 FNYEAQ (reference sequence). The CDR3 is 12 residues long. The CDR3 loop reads CASSLAGSEAFF. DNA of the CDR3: TGTGCTAGCAGCTTAGCGGGGAGTGAAGCTTTCTTT.

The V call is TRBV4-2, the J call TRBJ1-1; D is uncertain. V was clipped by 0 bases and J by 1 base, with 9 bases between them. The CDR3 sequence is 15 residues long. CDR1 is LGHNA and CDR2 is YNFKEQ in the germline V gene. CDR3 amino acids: CASSQDSTANTEAFF. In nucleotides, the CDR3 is TGTGCCAGCAGCCAAGACTCTACAGCGAACACTGAAGCTTTCTTT.